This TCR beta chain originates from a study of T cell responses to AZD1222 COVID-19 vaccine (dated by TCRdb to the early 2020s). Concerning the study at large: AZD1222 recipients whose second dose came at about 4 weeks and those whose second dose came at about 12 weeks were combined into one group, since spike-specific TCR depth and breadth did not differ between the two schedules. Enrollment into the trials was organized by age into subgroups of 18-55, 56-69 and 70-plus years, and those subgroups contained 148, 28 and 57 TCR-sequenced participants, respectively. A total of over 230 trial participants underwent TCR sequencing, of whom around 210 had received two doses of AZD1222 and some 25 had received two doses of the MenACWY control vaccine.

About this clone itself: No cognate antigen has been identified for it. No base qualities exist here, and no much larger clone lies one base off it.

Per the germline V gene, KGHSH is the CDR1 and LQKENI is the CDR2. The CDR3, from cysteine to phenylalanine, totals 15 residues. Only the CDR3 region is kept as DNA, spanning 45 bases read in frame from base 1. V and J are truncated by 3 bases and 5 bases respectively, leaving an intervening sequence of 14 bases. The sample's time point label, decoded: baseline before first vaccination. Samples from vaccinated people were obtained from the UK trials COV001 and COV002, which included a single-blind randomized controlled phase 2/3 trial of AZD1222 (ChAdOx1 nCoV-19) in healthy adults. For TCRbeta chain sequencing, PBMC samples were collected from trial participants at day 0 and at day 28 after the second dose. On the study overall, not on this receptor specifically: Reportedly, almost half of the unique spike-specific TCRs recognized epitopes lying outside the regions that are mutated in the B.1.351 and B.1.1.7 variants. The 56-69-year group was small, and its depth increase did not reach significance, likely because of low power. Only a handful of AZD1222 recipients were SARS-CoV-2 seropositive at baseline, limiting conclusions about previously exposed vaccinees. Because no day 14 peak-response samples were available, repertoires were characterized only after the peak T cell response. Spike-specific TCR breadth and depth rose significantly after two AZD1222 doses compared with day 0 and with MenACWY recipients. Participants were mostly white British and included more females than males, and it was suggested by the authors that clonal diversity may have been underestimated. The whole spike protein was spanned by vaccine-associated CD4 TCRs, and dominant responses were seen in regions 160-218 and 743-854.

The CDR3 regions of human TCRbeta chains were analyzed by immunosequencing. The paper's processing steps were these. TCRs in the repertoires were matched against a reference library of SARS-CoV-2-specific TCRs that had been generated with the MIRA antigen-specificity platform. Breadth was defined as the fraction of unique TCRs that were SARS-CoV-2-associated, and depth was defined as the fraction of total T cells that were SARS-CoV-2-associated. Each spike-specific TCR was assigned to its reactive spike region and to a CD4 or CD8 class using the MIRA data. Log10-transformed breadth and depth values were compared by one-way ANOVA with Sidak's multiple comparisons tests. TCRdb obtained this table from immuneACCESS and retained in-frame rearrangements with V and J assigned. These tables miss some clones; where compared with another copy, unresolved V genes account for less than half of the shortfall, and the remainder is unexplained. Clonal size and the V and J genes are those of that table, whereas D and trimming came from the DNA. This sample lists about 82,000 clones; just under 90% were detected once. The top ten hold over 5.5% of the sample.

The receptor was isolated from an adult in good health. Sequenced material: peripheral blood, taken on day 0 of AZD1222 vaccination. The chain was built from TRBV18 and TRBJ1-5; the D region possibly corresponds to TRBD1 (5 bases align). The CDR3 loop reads CASSPWTSLDQPQHF. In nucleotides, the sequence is TGTGCCAGCTCACCTTGGACATCCCTGGATCAGCCCCAGCATTTT.